Shown below are 24 T cell receptor beta chains from a single sample sequenced in a study of blood T cells in healthy people across ages. Through a sample-barcoded 5' primer and a J-beta primer mix, a second PCR was run for roughly 7 to 12 cycles. TCRdb passed the 5' RACE reads through MiXCR, listing each CDR3 protein once. Of 1.5 million to 1.9 million distinct CDR3 sequences detected, approximately 39% appear once; the ten largest clones hold about 3.8%. The material sequenced was blood. These receptors all come from a woman between 18 and 29 years old in good health.

This clonotype was observed a handful of times. V usage is TRBV21-1 and J usage is TRBJ2-5; TRBD1, the table's D call, lacks a check against the DNA. TRBV21-1 is designated a pseudogene. The CDR3 is 14 residues long. As DNA, the CDR3 is TGTGCCAGCAGCAAGGGCGGCAATCAAGAGACCCAGTACTTC. It translates to CASSKGGNQETQYF.

This chain joins TRBV9 and TRBJ2-6; no firm D call. The CDR3 contains 15 residues. CDR1 and CDR2 from the germline V gene are SGDLS and YYNGEE. Trimming removed 4 bases at V and 4 bases at J, with 12 bases between. The DNA of the CDR3 is TGTGCCAGCAGCCCCGCCCATTCCGGGGCCAACGTCCTGACTTTC. It specifies CASSPAHSGANVLTF.

This clonotype appeared a single time. The CDR3 DNA sequence: TGTGCCAGCAGTTCAAGAGGGGGGTCCAAAAACATTCAGTACTTC. It translates to CASSSRGGSKNIQYF. The chain links TRBV12-3 or TRBV12-4 to TRBJ2-4; the D call may be TRBD1 or TRBD2 (6 bases each). Between the trimmed V and J ends, which lost 4 bases and 2 bases, there was a span of 12 bases. The CDR3 covers 15 residues.

The rearrangement links TRBV20-1 to TRBJ1-3; D gene uncertain. This CDR3 region has 16 residues. V was trimmed by 4 bases and J by 1 base, leaving 17 bases between them. Germline V CDR1 and CDR2: DFQATT, SNEGSKA (reference sequence). CDR3 coding DNA: TGCAGTGCTACTCCGGGTGGGCCCCAATCTGGAAACACCATATATTTT. It yields the protein CSATPGGPQSGNTIYF.

This clonotype occurred a few times. J is TRBJ2-5 and V is TRBV3-1; D may correspond to TRBD1 or TRBD2 (5 bases each). The germline CDR1 and CDR2 sequences are LGHDT and YNNKEL (reference sequence). This CDR3 has 15 residues. V lost 0 bases to trimming and J lost 0 bases, with 8 bases between them. CDR3: CASSQEGTDQETQYF. The CDR3 DNA reads as TGTGCCAGCAGCCAAGAGGGGACGGACCAAGAGACCCAGTACTTC.

This clonotype has a handful of counts. The chain is built from TRBV7-9 and TRBJ2-7, with D perhaps given as TRBD1 or TRBD2 (5 bases each). Germline lookup yields CDR1 SEHNR and CDR2 FQNEAQ (reference sequence). This CDR3 region has 14 residues. Deletions cut 4 bases from V and 6 bases from J, with 16 bases between. The CDR3 DNA is TGTGCCAGCAGCTCCCCCGGGACCGCTTCCGAGCAGTACTTC. Its translation is CASSSPGTASEQYF.

The chain recombines TRBV7-2 with TRBJ2-1; D is possibly TRBD2 (6 bases). The CDR3 loop spans 14 amino acids. The germline V gene has CDR1 SGHTA and CDR2 FQGNSA. Trimming took off 4 bases at V and 6 bases at J, with 13 bases between the two ends. The CDR3 sequence: CASSSYGSGNEQFF. CDR3 coding DNA: TGTGCCAGCAGCTCTTACGGGAGTGGCAATGAGCAGTTCTTC. Full variable domain (outside the CDR3, taken from reference TRBV7-2 and TRBJ2-1): GAGVSQSPSNKVTEKGKDVELRCDPISGHTALYWYRQSLGQGLEFLIYFQGNSAPDKSGLPSDRFSAERTGGSVSTLTIQRTQQEDSAVYLCASSSYGSGNEQFFGPGTRLTVL.

This clonotype was recorded a few times. This CDR3 reads CSVPSRGRGYTF. DNA for the CDR3: TGCAGTGTCCCGAGTAGGGGTCGCGGCTACACCTTC. The chain recombines TRBV20-1 with TRBJ1-2; perhaps TRBD1 as D (5 bases). This CDR3 region has 12 residues. The germline CDR1 and CDR2 sequences are DFQATT and SNEGSKA (reference sequence). V gave up 7 bases and J gave up 8 bases, with 17 bases separating them.

The chain is built from TRBV4-1 and TRBJ2-3; D perhaps matches TRBD2 (5 bases). CDR1 and CDR2 from the germline V gene are MGHRA and YSYEKL. The V end lost 2 bases, the J end lost 0 bases, and 9 bases lay between the germline ends. There are 15 residues in the CDR3. The CDR3 sequence: CASSQIPGSTDTQYF. Written as DNA, the CDR3 is TGCGCCAGCAGCCAAATCCCGGGGAGCACAGATACGCAGTATTTT.

This clonotype appeared once. This chain joins TRBV30 and TRBJ1-2, with unresolved D. Trimming cost V 2 bases and J 8 bases, with 9 bases left between them. Germline V gene lookup returns CDR1 GTSNPN and CDR2 SVGIG (reference sequence). There are 11 residues in the CDR3. The CDR3 protein is CAWSKVGGYTF. CDR3 nucleotide sequence: TGTGCCTGGAGTAAGGTCGGAGGCTACACCTTC.

A few counts support this clonotype. This rearrangement joins TRBV7-8 to TRBJ2-3; 12 nucleotides line up with TRBD2. With V trimmed by 3 bases and J by 3 bases, 7 bases remained unmatched. Germline V CDR1 and CDR2: SGHVS, FQNEAQ. CDR3 length equals 17 residues. The CDR3 sequence is CASSLAGTSGYTDTQYF. The CDR3 DNA sequence: TGTGCCAGCAGCTTGGCCGGGACTAGCGGGTATACAGATACGCAGTATTTT.

There are a few counts of this clonotype. V gene TRBV7-2 combines with J gene TRBJ2-1; D is uncertain. Trimming cost V 0 bases and J 7 bases, with 7 bases left between them. Germline V gives CDR1 SGHTA, CDR2 FQGNSA. There are 13 residues in the CDR3. Here the CDR3 reads CASSLAGWNEQFF. CDR3 coding DNA: TGTGCCAGCAGCTTAGCAGGGTGGAATGAGCAGTTCTTC. Full variable domain (missing parts from reference TRBV7-2 and TRBJ2-1): GAGVSQSPSNKVTEKGKDVELRCDPISGHTALYWYRQSLGQGLEFLIYFQGNSAPDKSGLPSDRFSAERTGGSVSTLTIQRTQQEDSAVYLCASSLAGWNEQFFGPGTRLTVL.

The chain employs TRBV7-3 and TRBJ2-1; D call uncertain. This CDR3 is 17 amino acids long. Germline V gives CDR1 SGHTA, CDR2 FQGTGA. V gave up 2 bases and J gave up 2 bases, with 16 bases separating them. The chain's CDR3 is CASSLVAESPPYNEQFF. The CDR3 DNA is TGTGCCAGCAGCTTAGTGGCGGAATCGCCTCCCTACAATGAGCAGTTCTTC.

V usage is TRBV27 and J usage is TRBJ1-1; 11 bases are a match to TRBD1. V lost 8 bases, J lost 4 bases, and 6 bases stayed unmatched. The CDR3 loop spans 14 amino acids. Germline CDR1 and CDR2: MNHEY and SMNVEV (reference sequence). The CDR3 sequence is CASLRTGGGTEAFF. In DNA, the CDR3 is TGTGCCAGCCTGAGGACAGGGGGCGGCACTGAAGCTTTCTTT.

This clonotype came up a few times. The chain carries TRBV9 and TRBJ2-1; D might be TRBD2 (6 bases). Germline V gene lookup returns CDR1 SGDLS and CDR2 YYNGEE. V lost 3 bases and J lost 10, with 11 bases in between. The CDR3 totals 12 residues. CDR3 in amino acids: CASSARLDEQFF. The CDR3 DNA reads as TGTGCCAGCAGCGCCCGACTAGACGAGCAGTTCTTC.

The V gene is TRBV27, the J gene TRBJ1-5, with D possibly being TRBD1 (6 bases). The germline CDR1 and CDR2 sequences are MNHEY and SMNVEV (reference sequence). The CDR3 has 13 amino acids. V was shortened by 8 bases and J by 2 bases, with 10 bases between the two germline ends. The CDR3 is CASQQGGNQPQHF. CDR3 nucleotide sequence: TGTGCCAGCCAACAGGGAGGCAATCAGCCCCAGCATTTT.

On this clonotype itself: This could be a read error, since a much larger clone is one nucleotide away. Here the CDR3 reads CATSDPMGGFDNEQYF. In DNA form, the CDR3 reads TGTGCCACCAGTGATCCCATGGGGGGGTTCGACAATGAGCAGTACTTC. This chain links TRBV24-1 with TRBJ2-1; 7 bases are shared with TRBD2. The J call may be faulty, since TRBJ2-7 better matches the DNA end. CDR1 is KGHDR and CDR2 is SFDVKD in the germline V gene. The CDR3 has 16 residues.

The chain has TRBV2 and TRBJ2-5, with a possible D match to TRBD2 (7 bases). Looked up from germline, CDR1 is SNHLY and CDR2 is FYNNEI. The CDR3 has 14 residues. V was clipped by 7 bases and J by 11 bases, with 23 bases between them. CDR3 loop: CASIRAGAYNEQYF. CDR3 sequence (DNA): TGTGCCAGCATTAGGGCGGGGGCTTACAATGAGCAGTACTTC. The whole variable domain, remainder taken from reference TRBV2 and TRBJ2-5, is EPEVTQTPSHQVTQMGQEVILRCVPISNHLYFYWYRQILGQKVEFLVSFYNNEISEKSEIFDDQFSVERPDGSNFTLKIRSTKLEDSAMYFCASIRAGAYNEQYFGPGTRLLVL.

This sequence joins TRBV4-1 and TRBJ1-2; D perhaps matches TRBD1 (5 bases). The CDR3 extends over 16 amino acids. Germline CDR1 reads MGHRA; CDR2 reads YSYEKL. Trimming shortened V by 1 base and J by 2 bases, and 14 bases separated the two germline ends. This chain's CDR3 is CASSQVTKGLNYGYTF. DNA for the CDR3: TGCGCCAGCAGCCAAGTTACCAAGGGGCTGAACTATGGCTACACCTTC.

This clonotype was found many times. This chain connects TRBV11-1 to TRBJ2-7; 10 nucleotides agree with TRBD2. The CDR3 runs to 14 residues. The J segment lost 3 bases and the V segment lost 6 bases, leaving 5 bases of the junction unmatched. The germline V gene encodes CDR1 SGHAT and CDR2 FQDESV (reference sequence). CDR3 in DNA: TGTGCCAGCAGTCGGGCTAGCGGGAGCTACGAGCAGTACTTC. Its translation is CASSRASGSYEQYF.

This clonotype was observed a few times. The V call is TRBV4-1, the J call TRBJ1-1, with a tentative D call TRBD1 (6 bases). This CDR3 region has 15 residues. Germline V CDR1 and CDR2: MGHRA, YSYEKL. V was trimmed by 3 bases and J by 6 bases, leaving 17 bases between them. The CDR3 region is CASSHTGLGRSEAFF. CDR3 nucleotide sequence: TGCGCCAGCAGCCACACAGGGTTGGGCCGCTCTGAAGCTTTCTTT.

As concerns this clonotype: In this CDR3 the conserved last residue, phenylalanine or tryptophan, is missing, so a read error is likely. The J gene is TRBJ2-3, the V gene TRBV9; 10 nucleotides align to TRBD2. After removal of 2 bases from V and 3 bases from J, the junction contained 12 bases not matched to a gene. This CDR3 has 18 residues. The germline CDR1 and CDR2 sequences are SGDLS and YYNGEE. The CDR3: CASSVPVLAGGSTDTQYL. The CDR3 DNA follows: TGTGCCAGCAGCGTTCCTGTGTTAGCGGGGGGTTCGACAGATACGCAGTATCTT.

The rearrangement joins TRBV5-6 to TRBJ1-2, with a tentative D call TRBD1 (5 bases). V was pared by 4 bases and J by 4 bases, with 11 bases between. The CDR3 is 13 residues long. CDR1 SGHDT and CDR2 YYEEEE come from the germline V gene. As DNA, the CDR3 is TGTGCCAGCAGCGTGGCCAGGGCCTATGGCTACACCTTC. Translation: CASSVARAYGYTF.

V and J are TRBV6-5 and TRBJ2-1; weak D call: TRBD2 (6 bases). CDR1 MNHEY and CDR2 SVGAGI come from the germline V gene. The CDR3 loop spans 16 amino acids. Trimming shortened V by 5 bases and J by 1 base, and 15 bases separated the two germline ends. CDR3 loop: CASSPPGSRSYNEQFF. The DNA of the CDR3 is TGTGCCAGCAGTCCGCCCGGGAGCAGATCCTACAATGAGCAGTTCTTC.